These 8 T cell receptor beta chains originate from one sample sequenced in a study of OX40 agonist ivuxolimab in advanced cancers. Assay: immunoSEQ multiplex PCR; the TCRdb copy retains only in-frame clones and omits some. The sample includes more than 45,000 clones, roughly 83% of them seen just once. Sequenced here: CD4+ or CD8+ T cells sorted from blood, sampled in a trial of the OX40 agonist ivuxolimab. These TCRs come from an adult with an advanced solid tumor such as melanoma, head and neck, liver or kidney cancer.

The chain joins TRBV7-9 to TRBJ2-3; the D is unclear. The CDR3 spans 12 residues. Germline assignment: CDR1 SEHNR and CDR2 FQNEAQ (reference sequence). V was cut by 1 base and J by 7 bases, with 6 bases left in between. CDR3 region: CASSLDRYTQYF. The CDR3 DNA follows: TGTGCCAGCAGCTTAGACCGTTATACGCAGTATTTT.

The V gene is TRBV19, the J gene TRBJ1-6; possibly TRBD1 for D (6 bases). The length of the CDR3 is 16 residues. The germline gives CDR1 LNHDA, CDR2 SQIVND (reference sequence). The germline V and J ends were trimmed by 8 bases and 8 bases, with 22 bases remaining between them. The CDR3 here is CASAWGGGRKDSPLHF. CDR3 sequence (DNA): TGTGCCAGTGCTTGGGGAGGGGGTAGAAAGGATTCACCCCTCCACTTT.

The genes are TRBV7-9 and TRBJ2-7; D gene uncertain. From germline, CDR1 is SEHNR and CDR2 FQNEAQ (reference sequence). The CDR3 runs to 12 residues. Trimming removed 1 base at V and 5 bases at J, with 6 bases between. The CDR3: CASSLVGNEQYF. DNA of the CDR3: TGTGCCAGCAGCTTAGTGGGTAACGAGCAGTACTTC.

The CDR3 region has the DNA TGTGCCTGGACTCTAGGGGGCTCCTATAATTCACCCCTCCACTTT. It encodes CAWTLGGSYNSPLHF. V is TRBV30 and J is TRBJ1-6; possibly TRBD1 for D (6 bases). Trimming removed 4 bases at V and 0 bases at J, with 10 bases between. This CDR3 is 15 amino acids long. CDR1 is GTSNPN, CDR2 SVGIG, per germline (reference sequence).

The J gene is TRBJ2-7, the V gene TRBV7-9, with 14 bases aligning to TRBD2. Losses at the gene ends were 4 bases for V and 0 bases for J; bases not matched to a gene: 8. The CDR3 sequence is 18 residues long. Germline V gene lookup returns CDR1 SEHNR and CDR2 FQNEAQ (reference sequence). The CDR3: CASSSPGLAGGYSYEQYF. The DNA for the CDR3 is TGTGCCAGCAGCTCACCTGGACTAGCGGGGGGCTACTCCTACGAGCAGTACTTC.

DNA of the CDR3: TGTGCCAGCAGTTACTCCCCCAATGAGCAGTTCTTC. Protein sequence: CASSYSPNEQFF. The V call is TRBV6-6, the J call TRBJ2-1; D remains ambiguous. The CDR3 loop spans 12 amino acids. Germline V gene sequence: CDR1 MNHNY, CDR2 SVGAGI (reference sequence). Trimming cost V 0 bases and J 6 bases, with 3 bases left between them.

The genes are TRBV15 and TRBJ2-7, with a weak D call TRBD1 (6 bases). Per germline, CDR1 LNHNV and CDR2 YYDKDF (reference sequence). This CDR3 has 13 residues. Trimming removed 0 bases at V and 6 bases at J, with 9 bases between. The CDR3 region is CATSRDRRGEQYF. CDR3 DNA: TGTGCCACCAGCAGAGACCGCAGGGGCGAGCAGTACTTC.

The chain couples TRBV7-3 to TRBJ1-2; no clear D gene. The V gene's germline CDR1 is SGHTA and CDR2 FQGTGA. The CDR3 has 13 amino acids. V was cut by 5 bases and J by 0 bases, with 7 bases left in between. CDR3 residues: CASSPGSNYGYTF. As DNA, the CDR3 is TGTGCCAGCAGCCCCGGTTCTAACTATGGCTACACCTTC.